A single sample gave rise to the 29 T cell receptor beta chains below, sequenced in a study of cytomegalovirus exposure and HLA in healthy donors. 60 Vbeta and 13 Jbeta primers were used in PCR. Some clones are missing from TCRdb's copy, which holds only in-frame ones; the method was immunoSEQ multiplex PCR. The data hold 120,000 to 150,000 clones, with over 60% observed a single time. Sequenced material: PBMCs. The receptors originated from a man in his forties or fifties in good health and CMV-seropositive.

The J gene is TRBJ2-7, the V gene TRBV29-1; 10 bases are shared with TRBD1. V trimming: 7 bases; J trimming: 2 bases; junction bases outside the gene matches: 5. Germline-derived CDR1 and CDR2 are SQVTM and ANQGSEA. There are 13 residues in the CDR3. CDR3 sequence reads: CSARTGGPYEQYF. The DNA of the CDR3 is TGCAGCGCCCGGACAGGGGGACCCTACGAGCAGTACTTC.

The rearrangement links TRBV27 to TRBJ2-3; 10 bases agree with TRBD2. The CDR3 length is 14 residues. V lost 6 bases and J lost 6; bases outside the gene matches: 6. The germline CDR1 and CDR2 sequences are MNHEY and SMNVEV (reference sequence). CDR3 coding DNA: TGTGCCAGCAGCCGGACTAGCGGAGGGGATACGCAGTATTTT. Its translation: CASSRTSGGDTQYF.

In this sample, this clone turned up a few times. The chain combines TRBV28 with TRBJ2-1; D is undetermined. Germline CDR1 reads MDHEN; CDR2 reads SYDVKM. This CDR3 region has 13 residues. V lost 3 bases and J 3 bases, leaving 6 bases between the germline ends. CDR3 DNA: TGTGCCAGCAGTTTCTCCGGCTACAATGAGCAGTTCTTC. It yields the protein CASSFSGYNEQFF.

The CDR3 DNA reads TGCGCCATAAGCCGGAGGACAGGGGGCGGCGAGCAGTACTTC. Protein: CAISRRTGGGEQYF. This sequence joins TRBV23-1 and TRBJ2-7; 11 bases match TRBD1. TRBV23-1 counts as an open reading frame of uncertain function. The CDR3 sequence is 14 residues long. V dropped 10 bases and J dropped 6; count of bases not matched to a gene: 11.

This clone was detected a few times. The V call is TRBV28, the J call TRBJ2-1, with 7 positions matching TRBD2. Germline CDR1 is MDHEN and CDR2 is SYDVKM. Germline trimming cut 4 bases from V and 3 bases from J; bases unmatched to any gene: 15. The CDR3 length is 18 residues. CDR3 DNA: TGTGCCAGCAGTTCCCTCCTCTTCTCTAGCGGTTACTACAATGAGCAGTTCTTC. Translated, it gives CASSSLLFSSGYYNEQFF.

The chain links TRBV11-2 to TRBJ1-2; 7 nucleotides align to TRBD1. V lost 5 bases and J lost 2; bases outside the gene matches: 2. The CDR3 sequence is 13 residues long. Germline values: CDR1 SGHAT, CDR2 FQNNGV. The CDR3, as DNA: TGTGCCAGCAGCCGGGACAGCAACTATGGCTACACCTTC. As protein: CASSRDSNYGYTF.

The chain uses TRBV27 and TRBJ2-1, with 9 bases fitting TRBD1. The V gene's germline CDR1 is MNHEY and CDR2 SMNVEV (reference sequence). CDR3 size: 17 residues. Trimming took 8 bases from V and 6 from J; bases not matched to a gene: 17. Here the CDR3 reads CASSVKFTGGRSNEQFF. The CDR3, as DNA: TGTGCCAGCTCAGTTAAATTCACAGGGGGCCGGAGCAATGAGCAGTTCTTC.

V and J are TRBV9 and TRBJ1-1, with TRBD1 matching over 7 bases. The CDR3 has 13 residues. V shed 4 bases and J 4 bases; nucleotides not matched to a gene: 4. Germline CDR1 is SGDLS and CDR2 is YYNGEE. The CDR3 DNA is TGTGCCAGCAGCAAACAGGGGAGCACTGAAGCTTTCTTT. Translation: CASSKQGSTEAFF.

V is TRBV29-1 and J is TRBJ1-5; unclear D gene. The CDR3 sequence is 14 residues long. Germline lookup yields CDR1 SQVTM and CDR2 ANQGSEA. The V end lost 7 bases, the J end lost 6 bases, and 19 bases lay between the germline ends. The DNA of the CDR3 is TGCAGCGGCGAGTATGGGGAGGAGGGTCAGCCCCAGCATTTT. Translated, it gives CSGEYGEEGQPQHF.

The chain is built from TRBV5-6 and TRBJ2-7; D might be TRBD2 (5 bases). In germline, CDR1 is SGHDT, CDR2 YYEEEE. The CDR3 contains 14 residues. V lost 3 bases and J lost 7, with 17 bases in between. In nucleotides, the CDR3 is TGTGCCAGCAGCTCCCAACTTGGGCCGGGAGAGCAGTACTTC. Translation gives CASSSQLGPGEQYF.

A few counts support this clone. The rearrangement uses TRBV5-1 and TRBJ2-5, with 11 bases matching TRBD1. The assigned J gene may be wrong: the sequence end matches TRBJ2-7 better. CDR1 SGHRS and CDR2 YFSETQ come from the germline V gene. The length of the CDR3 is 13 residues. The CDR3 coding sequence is TGCGCCAGCAGCCGGGACAGGGGGGACGAGCAGTACTTC. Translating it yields CASSRDRGDEQYF.

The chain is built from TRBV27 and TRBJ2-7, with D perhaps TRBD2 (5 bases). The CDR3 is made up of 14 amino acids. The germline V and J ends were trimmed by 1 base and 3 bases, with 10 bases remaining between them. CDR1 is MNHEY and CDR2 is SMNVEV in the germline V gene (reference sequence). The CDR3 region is CASSLFGLNYEQYF. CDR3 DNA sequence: TGTGCCAGCAGTTTATTCGGACTGAACTACGAGCAGTACTTC.

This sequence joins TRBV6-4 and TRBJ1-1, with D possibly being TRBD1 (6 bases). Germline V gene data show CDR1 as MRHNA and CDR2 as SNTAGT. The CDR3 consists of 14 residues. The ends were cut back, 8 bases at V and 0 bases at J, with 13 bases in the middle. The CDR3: CASRDTGLNTEAFF. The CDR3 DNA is TGTGCCAGCCGCGATACAGGGTTGAACACTGAAGCTTTCTTT.

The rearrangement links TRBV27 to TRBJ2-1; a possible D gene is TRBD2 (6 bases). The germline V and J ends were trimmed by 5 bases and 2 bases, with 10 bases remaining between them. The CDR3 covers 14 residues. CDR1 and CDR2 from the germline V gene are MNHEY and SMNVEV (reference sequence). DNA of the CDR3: TGTGCCAGCAGTCGGGCGGGGCCCTACAATGAGCAGTTCTTC. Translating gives CASSRAGPYNEQFF.

CDR3 sequence: CASSFRGRPSNTEAFF. CDR3 in DNA: TGTGCCAGCAGTTTTCGCGGCAGACCCTCGAACACTGAAGCTTTCTTT. This chain links TRBV27 with TRBJ1-1, with no clear D. CDR1 and CDR2 (germline): MNHEY, SMNVEV (reference sequence). CDR3 length: 16 amino acids. The ends were cut back, 3 bases at V and 1 base at J, with 15 bases in the middle.

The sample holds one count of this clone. In nucleotides, the CDR3 is TGTGCCAGCTCACCCCTCCTTCGACTAGCGGGGGGGAACACCGGGGAGCTGTTTTTT. Encoded protein: CASSPLLRLAGGNTGELFF. V gene TRBV18 combines with J gene TRBJ2-2, with TRBD2 matching 13 bases. The CDR3 totals 19 residues. Trimming took 3 bases from V and 1 from J; bases not matched to a gene: 8. The germline gives CDR1 KGHSH, CDR2 LQKENI.

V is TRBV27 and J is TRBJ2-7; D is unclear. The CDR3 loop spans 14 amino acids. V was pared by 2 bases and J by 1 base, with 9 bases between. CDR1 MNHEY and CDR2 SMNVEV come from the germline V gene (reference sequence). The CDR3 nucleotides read TGTGCCAGCAGTTTAACGACTGGATCCTACGAGCAGTACTTC. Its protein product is CASSLTTGSYEQYF.

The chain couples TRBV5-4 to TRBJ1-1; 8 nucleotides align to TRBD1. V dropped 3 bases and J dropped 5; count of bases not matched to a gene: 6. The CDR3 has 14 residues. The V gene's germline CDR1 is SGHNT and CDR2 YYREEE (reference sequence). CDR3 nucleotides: TGTGCCAGCAGCTCAGACAGGGGACGAACTGAAGCTTTCTTT. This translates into CASSSDRGRTEAFF.

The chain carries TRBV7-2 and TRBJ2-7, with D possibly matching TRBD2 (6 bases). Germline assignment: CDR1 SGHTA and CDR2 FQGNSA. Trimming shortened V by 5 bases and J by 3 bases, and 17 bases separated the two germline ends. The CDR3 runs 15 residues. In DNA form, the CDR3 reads TGTGCCAGCAGCGAAGCCGGGGGATCTAGCTACGAGCAGTACTTC. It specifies CASSEAGGSSYEQYF.

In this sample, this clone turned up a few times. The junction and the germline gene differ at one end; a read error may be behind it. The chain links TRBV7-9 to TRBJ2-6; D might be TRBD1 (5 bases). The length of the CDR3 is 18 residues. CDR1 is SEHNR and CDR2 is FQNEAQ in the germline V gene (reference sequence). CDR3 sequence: CSSSPYGAGLGGANVLTF. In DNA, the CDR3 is TGTTCCAGCAGCCCCTATGGGGCAGGGTTGGGGGGGGCCAACGTCCTGACTTTC.

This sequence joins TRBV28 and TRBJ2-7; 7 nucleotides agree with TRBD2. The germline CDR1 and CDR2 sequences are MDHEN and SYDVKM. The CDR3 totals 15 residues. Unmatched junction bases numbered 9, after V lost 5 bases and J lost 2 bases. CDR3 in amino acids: CASSPHRDYAYEQYF. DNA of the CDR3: TGTGCCAGCAGTCCGCACCGGGACTATGCCTACGAGCAGTACTTC.

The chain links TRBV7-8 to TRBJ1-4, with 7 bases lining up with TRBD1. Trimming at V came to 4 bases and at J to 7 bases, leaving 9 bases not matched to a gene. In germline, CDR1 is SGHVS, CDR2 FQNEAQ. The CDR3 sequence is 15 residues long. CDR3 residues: CASSYTGTVGEKLFF. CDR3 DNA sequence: TGTGCCAGCAGCTACACCGGGACAGTCGGTGAAAAACTGTTTTTT.

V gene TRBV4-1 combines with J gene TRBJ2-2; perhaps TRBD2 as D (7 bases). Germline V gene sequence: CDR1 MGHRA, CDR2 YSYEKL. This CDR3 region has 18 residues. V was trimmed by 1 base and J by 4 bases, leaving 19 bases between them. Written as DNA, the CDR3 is TGCGCCAGCAGCCAAGTCCTGGTGGGGGGGGCGAGCACCGGGGAGCTGTTTTTT. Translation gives CASSQVLVGGASTGELFF.

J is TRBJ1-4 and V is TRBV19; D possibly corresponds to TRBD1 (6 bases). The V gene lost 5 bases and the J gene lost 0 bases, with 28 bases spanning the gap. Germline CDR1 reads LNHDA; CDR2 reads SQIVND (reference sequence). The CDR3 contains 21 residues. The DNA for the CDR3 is TGTGCCAGTAGTCGCCGGTCGCTAGCCGGGGACACCCCAACAACTAATGAAAAACTGTTTTTT. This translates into CASSRRSLAGDTPTTNEKLFF.

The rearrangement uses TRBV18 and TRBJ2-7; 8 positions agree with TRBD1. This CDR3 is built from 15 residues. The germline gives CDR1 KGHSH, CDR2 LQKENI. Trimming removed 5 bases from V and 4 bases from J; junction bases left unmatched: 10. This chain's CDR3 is CASSVKSGGEYEQYF. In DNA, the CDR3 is TGTGCCAGCTCAGTTAAGTCAGGGGGCGAGTACGAGCAGTACTTC.

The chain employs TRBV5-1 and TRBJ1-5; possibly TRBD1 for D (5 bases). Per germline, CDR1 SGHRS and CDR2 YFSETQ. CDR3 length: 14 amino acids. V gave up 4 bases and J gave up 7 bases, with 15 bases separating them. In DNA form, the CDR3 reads TGCGCCAGCAGCCTGGGACCCCTCGGGCAGCCCCAGCATTTT. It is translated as CASSLGPLGQPQHF.

The CDR3 spells CAWSVQTGGNQPQHF. As DNA, the CDR3 is TGTGCCTGGAGTGTACAGACAGGGGGTAATCAGCCCCAGCATTTT. This sequence joins TRBV30 and TRBJ1-5; 9 nucleotides match TRBD1. Germline-derived CDR1 and CDR2 are GTSNPN and SVGIG (reference sequence). This CDR3 is 15 amino acids long. Trimming cost V 0 bases and J 4 bases; bases outside gene matches: 4.

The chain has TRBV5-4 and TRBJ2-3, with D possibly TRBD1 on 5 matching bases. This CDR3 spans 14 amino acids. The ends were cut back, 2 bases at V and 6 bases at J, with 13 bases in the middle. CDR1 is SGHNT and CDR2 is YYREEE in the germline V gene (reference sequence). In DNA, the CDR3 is TGTGCCAGCAGCTTTCAGGGTTCAGTCGATACGCAGTATTTT. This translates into CASSFQGSVDTQYF.

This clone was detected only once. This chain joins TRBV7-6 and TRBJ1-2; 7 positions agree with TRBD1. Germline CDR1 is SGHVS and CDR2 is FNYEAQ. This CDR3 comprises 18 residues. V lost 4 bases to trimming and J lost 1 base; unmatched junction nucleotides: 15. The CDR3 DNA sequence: TGTGCCAGCAGCTCGCGGACCTGGCGGCAGGGGGTTAACTATGGCTACACCTTC. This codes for CASSSRTWRQGVNYGYTF.